Below, 13 T cell receptor beta chains from the same sample are listed, as sequenced in a study of technical replicates of blood from several donors. Only in-frame clones appear in the TCRdb table, and some are missing; sequencing was by immunoSEQ multiplex PCR. The data contain tens of thousands of clones, 94% of them singletons. Sequenced material: T cells isolated from PBMCs. The source of these receptors is a human donor in good health.

CDR3 in DNA: TGTGCCAGCAGCTCCGGGTGGCAGCCCCAGCATTTT. Encoded protein: CASSSGWQPQHF. The V and J genes are TRBV7-2 and TRBJ1-5; D ambiguous. This CDR3 region has 12 residues. CDR1 and CDR2 (germline): SGHTA, FQGNSA. V was pared by 4 bases and J by 7 bases, with 8 bases between.

In nucleotides, the CDR3 is TGTGCCAGCAGCTTGATCACAGTAGTCCAAAACTATGGCTACACCTTC. It specifies CASSLITVVQNYGYTF. The rearrangement links TRBV7-2 to TRBJ1-2, with no clear D. The CDR3 length is 16 residues. The germline V gene encodes CDR1 SGHTA and CDR2 FQGNSA. V shed 3 bases and J shed 2 bases, with 16 bases lying between them. Complete variable domain (other parts from reference TRBV7-2 and TRBJ1-2): GAGVSQSPSNKVTEKGKDVELRCDPISGHTALYWYRQSLGQGLEFLIYFQGNSAPDKSGLPSDRFSAERTGGSVSTLTIQRTQQEDSAVYLCASSLITVVQNYGYTFGSGTRLTVV.

The gene calls are TRBV19 and TRBJ2-4; D call uncertain. The CDR3 is 13 amino acids. The germline V and J ends were trimmed by 6 bases and 8 bases, with 14 bases remaining between them. Germline V gives CDR1 LNHDA, CDR2 SQIVND (reference sequence). CDR3 sequence reads: CASSSGVPDIQYF. In DNA, the CDR3 is TGTGCCAGTAGCTCAGGTGTCCCAGACATTCAGTACTTC.

The V and J genes are TRBV18 and TRBJ2-3, with 8 bases aligning to TRBD2. This CDR3 has 15 residues. With 0 bases clipped from V and 3 bases from J, the junction kept 2 bases outside the gene matches. Germline V gene lookup returns CDR1 KGHSH and CDR2 LQKENI. CDR3 residues: CASSPPVAGTDTQYF. DNA for the CDR3: TGTGCCAGCTCACCACCGGTAGCGGGAACAGATACGCAGTATTTT.

This chain uses TRBV5-4 with TRBJ2-3; D is undetermined. Deletions cut 0 bases from V and 0 bases from J, with 8 bases between. Germline assignment: CDR1 SGHNT and CDR2 YYREEE (reference sequence). The CDR3 totals 15 residues. The CDR3 reads CASSLDSPSTDTQYF. CDR3 DNA sequence: TGTGCCAGCAGCTTGGACTCACCTAGCACAGATACGCAGTATTTT.

This chain uses TRBV4-1 with TRBJ2-2, with 7 bases matching TRBD1. Germline values: CDR1 MGHRA, CDR2 YSYEKL. The CDR3 is 15 residues long. Trimming took 1 base from V and 4 from J; bases not matched to a gene: 3. The CDR3: CASSQGQGSTGELFF. The CDR3 nucleotides are TGCGCCAGCAGCCAAGGACAGGGATCCACCGGGGAGCTGTTTTTT.

V is TRBV5-1 and J is TRBJ1-1, with D uncertain. Germline CDR1 reads SGHRS; CDR2 reads YFSETQ. This CDR3 comprises 15 residues. With 4 bases removed from V and 1 base from J, the gap between germline ends came to 14 bases. The CDR3 here is CASSPLGDSNTEAFF. CDR3 DNA: TGCGCCAGCAGCCCCCTCGGGGATTCGAACACTGAAGCTTTCTTT.

This chain connects TRBV4-1 to TRBJ2-5, with D possibly being TRBD1 (6 bases). CDR3 length equals 14 residues. Trimming cost V 4 bases and J 13 bases, with 22 bases left between them. In germline, CDR1 is MGHRA, CDR2 YSYEKL. Here the CDR3 DNA reads TGCGCCAGCAGCCCGGATATTGGGACAAATATCCTGTACTTC. It yields the protein CASSPDIGTNILYF.

V and J are TRBV28 and TRBJ2-1; tentatively, D is TRBD1 (7 bases). V was trimmed by 1 base and J by 1 base, leaving 11 bases between them. CDR1 is MDHEN, CDR2 SYDVKM, per germline. This CDR3 has 16 amino acids. DNA for the CDR3: TGTGCCAGCAGTTTATTCAGGGGGGCATCCTACAATGAGCAGTTCTTC. Translation: CASSLFRGASYNEQFF.

The gene calls are TRBV30 and TRBJ2-1; no definite D call. This CDR3 comprises 12 residues. V dropped 0 bases and J dropped 8 bases, with 8 bases sitting between them. CDR1 and CDR2 (germline): GTSNPN, SVGIG (reference sequence). Written as DNA, the CDR3 is TGTGCCTGGAGTGTAGACCGGGATGAGCAGTTCTTC. This encodes CAWSVDRDEQFF. Full variable domain (outside the CDR3, taken from reference TRBV30 and TRBJ2-1): SQTIHQWPATLVQPVGSPLSLECTVEGTSNPNLYWYRQAAGRGLQLLFYSVGIGQISSEVPQNLSASRPQDRQFILSSKKLLLSDSGFYLCAWSVDRDEQFFGPGTRLTVL.

Comments on this clone: Germline is not matched at one junction end, which may reflect a read error. V usage is TRBV5-6 and J usage is TRBJ2-7; possibly TRBD2 for D (5 bases). Germline CDR1 and CDR2: SGHDT and YYEEEE. CDR3 length: 17 residues. The DNA of the CDR3 is TGTGCCAGCAGCTTGGGTAATTTTTTCAACCCCCAGCCGGGAAGGGACTTC. It yields the protein CASSLGNFFNPQPGRDF.

The chain couples TRBV12-5 to TRBJ2-7; tentative D call: TRBD2 (7 bases). CDR1 LGHNT and CDR2 FRNRAP come from the germline V gene. The CDR3 contains 17 residues. V was clipped by 0 bases and J by 4 bases, with 19 bases between them. CDR3 in DNA: TGTGCTAGTGGTTTGGTACCTATCGGGGGGCGGACTTACGAGCAGTACTTC. This translates into CASGLVPIGGRTYEQYF. The entire variable domain, with the rest obtained from reference TRBV12-5 and TRBJ2-7, is as follows: DARVTQTPRHKVTEMGQEVTMRCQPILGHNTVFWYRQTMMQGLELLAYFRNRAPLDDSGMPKDRFSAEMPDATLATLKIQPSEPRDSAVYFCASGLVPIGGRTYEQYFGPGTRLTVT.

The CDR3 reads CASSSVISTGELFF. The CDR3 nucleotides are TGTGCCAGCAGTTCCGTAATCTCCACCGGGGAGCTGTTTTTT. The chain carries TRBV6-5 and TRBJ2-2; D is undetermined. The V gene lost 4 bases and the J gene lost 4 bases, with 10 bases spanning the gap. CDR1 and CDR2 from the germline V gene are MNHEY and SVGAGI. The CDR3 has 14 amino acids.